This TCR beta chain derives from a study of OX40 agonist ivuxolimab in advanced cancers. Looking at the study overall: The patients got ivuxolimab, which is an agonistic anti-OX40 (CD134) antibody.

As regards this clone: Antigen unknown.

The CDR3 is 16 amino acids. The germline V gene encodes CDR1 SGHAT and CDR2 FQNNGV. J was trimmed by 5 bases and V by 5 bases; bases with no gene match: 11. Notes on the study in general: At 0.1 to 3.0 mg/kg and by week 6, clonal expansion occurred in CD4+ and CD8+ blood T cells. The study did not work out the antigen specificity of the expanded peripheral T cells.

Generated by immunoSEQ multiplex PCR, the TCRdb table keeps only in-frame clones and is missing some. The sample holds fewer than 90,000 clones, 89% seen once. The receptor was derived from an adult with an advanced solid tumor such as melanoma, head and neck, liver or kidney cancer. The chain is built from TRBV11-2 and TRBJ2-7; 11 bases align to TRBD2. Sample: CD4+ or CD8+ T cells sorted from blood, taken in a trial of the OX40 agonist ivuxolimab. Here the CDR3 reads CASSQGIAGGEDEQYF. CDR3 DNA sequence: TGTGCCAGCAGCCAAGGGATAGCGGGAGGGGAGGACGAGCAGTACTTC.